These 19 T cell receptor beta chains originate from one sample sequenced in a study of a mutant IDH1 vaccine in newly diagnosed glioma. Their specific antigens are unknown. Time point: week 23, last vaccination. Alongside topical imiquimod, each dose of vaccine comprised 300 ug of mutant IDH1 20-mer peptide. Method: immunoSEQ multiplex PCR; TCRdb's copy keeps in-frame clones and lacks some. This sample has 88,000 or so clones, with about 82% found just once. The sequencing used PBMCs, collected from a glioma patient whose treatment included an IDH1 peptide vaccine. The receptors were gathered from a man aged 30 to 39 with glioma. Some clones in this sample may be carry-over from other donors' samples.

The chain joins TRBV11-1 to TRBJ2-7, with D perhaps TRBD2 (5 bases). This CDR3 has 15 amino acids. Between the trimmed V and J ends, which lost 1 base and 3 bases, there was a span of 13 bases. From germline, CDR1 is SGHAT and CDR2 FQDESV (reference sequence). Here the CDR3 reads CASSLDPRVVYEQYF. For the CDR3, the DNA is TGTGCCAGCAGCTTAGACCCGAGGGTAGTCTACGAGCAGTACTTC.

The V call is TRBV5-1, the J call TRBJ2-7, with a weak D call TRBD1 (6 bases). The germline V gene encodes CDR1 SGHRS and CDR2 YFSETQ. V was trimmed by 0 bases and J by 3 bases, leaving 10 bases between them. CDR3 length: 14 residues. Here the CDR3 DNA reads TGCGCCAGCAGCTTGGCTGGCAGGGGCTACGAGCAGTACTTC. This encodes CASSLAGRGYEQYF.

The V call is TRBV28, the J call TRBJ1-5, with D possibly matching TRBD1 (5 bases). Germline values: CDR1 MDHEN, CDR2 SYDVKM. Trimming pared 6 bases from V and 5 bases from J, leaving 14 bases between. CDR3 size: 14 residues. CDR3 coding DNA: TGTGCCAGCAGCATAAGGGGTATGCATCAGCCCCAGCATTTT. This codes for CASSIRGMHQPQHF.

This chain uses TRBV7-9 with TRBJ2-7, with a weak D call TRBD1 (6 bases). The germline V gene has CDR1 SEHNR and CDR2 FQNEAQ (reference sequence). This CDR3 spans 12 amino acids. The V gene lost 7 bases and the J gene lost 6 bases, with 13 bases spanning the gap. The CDR3 sequence is CASIGTNSEQYF. Written as DNA, the CDR3 is TGTGCCAGCATCGGGACAAATAGCGAGCAGTACTTC.

This chain connects TRBV5-6 to TRBJ2-4; TRBD1 agrees at 9 bases. This CDR3 has 15 amino acids. V shed 5 bases, J shed 9 bases, and the junction held 12 bases outside the gene matches. CDR1 is SGHDT, CDR2 YYEEEE, per germline. CDR3 sequence reads: CASRPRDRVEGIQYF. DNA of the CDR3: TGTGCCAGCAGACCCCGGGACAGGGTTGAAGGCATTCAGTACTTC.

This chain links TRBV19 with TRBJ2-7; D perhaps matches TRBD1 (6 bases). The CDR3 is 14 amino acids. Trimming removed 5 bases at V and 1 base at J, with 12 bases between. Germline V gene lookup returns CDR1 LNHDA and CDR2 SQIVND (reference sequence). CDR3 sequence reads: CASSPLQGSYEQYF. The CDR3 DNA sequence: TGTGCCAGTAGTCCCCTACAGGGATCCTACGAGCAGTACTTC. Complete variable domain (other parts from reference TRBV19 and TRBJ2-7): DGGITQSPKYLFRKEGQNVTLSCEQNLNHDAMYWYRQDPGQGLRLIYYSQIVNDFQKGDIAEGYSVSREKKESFPLTVTSAQKNPTAFYLCASSPLQGSYEQYFGPGTRLTVT.

The genes are TRBV18 and TRBJ2-2; D ambiguous. Germline V gives CDR1 KGHSH, CDR2 LQKENI. The CDR3 is 13 amino acids. V was pared by 6 bases and J by 4 bases, with 9 bases between. The CDR3 reads CASSEGITGELFF. The CDR3 nucleotides are TGTGCCAGCTCTGAAGGGATCACCGGGGAGCTGTTTTTT. Together with reference TRBV18 and TRBJ2-2, the CDR3 gives the full variable domain: NAGVMQNPRHLVRRRGQEARLRCSPMKGHSHVYWYRQLPEEGLKFMVYLQKENIIDESGMPKERFSAEFPKEGPSILRIQQVVRGDSAAYFCASSEGITGELFFGEGSRLTVL.

The J gene is TRBJ2-5, the V gene TRBV9; TRBD2 matches 7 bases. Judging by the DNA end, TRBJ2-7 fits better; the J call may be wrong. Germline V gene data show CDR1 as SGDLS and CDR2 as YYNGEE. The CDR3 covers 14 residues. The CDR3 loop reads CASSVLLARYEQYF. DNA of the CDR3: TGTGCCAGCAGCGTACTACTAGCGAGATACGAGCAGTACTTC.

This clone occurred once. The chain joins TRBV15 to TRBJ1-5; D ambiguous. Germline-derived CDR1 and CDR2 are LNHNV and YYDKDF (reference sequence). The CDR3 consists of 14 residues. V lost 5 bases, J lost 3 bases, and 11 bases lay in between. CDR3 sequence (DNA): TGTGCCACCAGCGAGAAGGTTTCCAATCAGCCCCAGCATTTT. Protein sequence: CATSEKVSNQPQHF.

The J gene is TRBJ1-2, the V gene TRBV5-1; TRBD1 agrees at 7 bases. Germline V CDR1 and CDR2: SGHRS, YFSETQ. The V segment lost 5 bases and the J segment 8 bases; nucleotides outside the gene matches: 12. The CDR3 loop spans 14 amino acids. DNA for the CDR3: TGCGCCAGCAGTCCCGACAGGGCCAGGGGGGGCTACACCTTC. This sequence encodes CASSPDRARGGYTF. Complete variable domain (other parts from reference TRBV5-1 and TRBJ1-2): KAGVTQTPRYLIKTRGQQVTLSCSPISGHRSVSWYQQTPGQGLQFLFEYFSETQRNKGNFPGRFSGRQFSNSRSEMNVSTLELGDSALYLCASSPDRARGGYTFGSGTRLTVV.

The chain links TRBV19 to TRBJ2-7, with TRBD2 matching 9 bases. The CDR3 runs to 13 residues. V shed 6 bases, J shed 6 bases, and the junction held 6 bases outside the gene matches. The V gene's germline CDR1 is LNHDA and CDR2 SQIVND (reference sequence). CDR3 nucleotides: TGTGCCAGTAGGGGACTAGCTGAGGGCGAGCAGTACTTC. Translation: CASRGLAEGEQYF.

The chain combines TRBV19 with TRBJ1-2; TRBD1 aligns across 12 bases. The germline V gene has CDR1 LNHDA and CDR2 SQIVND (reference sequence). The CDR3 is made up of 14 amino acids. V shed 10 bases, J shed 6 bases, and the junction held 9 bases outside the gene matches. For the CDR3, the DNA is TGTGCCACTCCATCCGGGACAGGGGGCGATGGCTACACCTTC. It yields the protein CATPSGTGGDGYTF.

The rearrangement uses TRBV6-5 and TRBJ2-3; D is perhaps TRBD2 (6 bases). This CDR3 region has 13 residues. CDR1 MNHEY and CDR2 SVGAGI come from the germline V gene. Trimming stripped 7 bases from V and 3 bases from J, with 11 bases between. The CDR3 region is CASKEGWTDTQYF. CDR3 bases: TGTGCCAGCAAGGAGGGGTGGACAGATACGCAGTATTTT.

This rearrangement joins TRBV6-1 to TRBJ2-1, with D unresolved. The CDR3 covers 12 residues. The ends were cut back, 1 base at V and 8 bases at J, with 6 bases in the middle. The germline gives CDR1 MNHNS, CDR2 SASEGT. As DNA, the CDR3 is TGTGCCAGCAGTGAAGGGTCGGATGAGCAGTTCTTC. Encoded protein: CASSEGSDEQFF.

The chain couples TRBV7-9 to TRBJ2-1, with no clear D. The CDR3 loop spans 14 amino acids. CDR1 is SEHNR and CDR2 is FQNEAQ in the germline V gene (reference sequence). Trimming shortened V by 5 bases and J by 9 bases, and 17 bases separated the two germline ends. CDR3 coding DNA: TGTGCCAGCAGCCCTGGCTACATCGAAACTGAGCAGTTCTTC. Residues: CASSPGYIETEQFF.

This chain joins TRBV6-6 and TRBJ1-4; D possibly corresponds to TRBD1 (5 bases). V lost 2 bases and J lost 8, with 15 bases in between. This CDR3 contains 15 residues. Germline assignment: CDR1 MNHNY and CDR2 SVGAGI (reference sequence). CDR3 sequence: CASSYGGRFGEKLFF. CDR3 nucleotide sequence: TGTGCCAGCAGTTACGGGGGGAGGTTCGGAGAAAAACTGTTTTTT.

The DNA of the CDR3 is TGTGCCAGTAGAAGGTCAGGGAGAGGCACTGAAGCTTTCTTT. It codes for CASRRSGRGTEAFF. The chain employs TRBV19 and TRBJ1-1, with TRBD1 as a possible D gene (5 bases). The CDR3 contains 14 residues. V was pared by 6 bases and J by 4 bases, with 15 bases between. Per the germline V gene, CDR1 is LNHDA and CDR2 is SQIVND (reference sequence).

The rearrangement uses TRBV2 and TRBJ1-1; possibly TRBD1 for D (5 bases). CDR3 length: 15 amino acids. Trimming removed 6 bases at V and 0 bases at J, with 14 bases between. Germline CDR1 SNHLY, CDR2 FYNNEI. CDR3 protein: CASRGGALMNTEAFF. DNA for the CDR3: TGTGCCAGCAGAGGAGGGGCACTTATGAACACTGAAGCTTTCTTT. Supplemented by reference TRBV2 and TRBJ1-1, the full variable domain reads EPEVTQTPSHQVTQMGQEVILRCVPISNHLYFYWYRQILGQKVEFLVSFYNNEISEKSEIFDDQFSVERPDGSNFTLKIRSTKLEDSAMYFCASRGGALMNTEAFFGQGTRLTVV.

V and J are TRBV27 and TRBJ2-1; D call uncertain. There are 13 residues in the CDR3. Trimming left V 3 bases short and J 6 bases short, with 9 bases between. Germline loops: CDR1 MNHEY, CDR2 SMNVEV (reference sequence). The CDR3, as DNA: TGTGCCAGCAGTTTGAGACCGATCAATGAGCAGTTCTTC. It specifies CASSLRPINEQFF.